Listed here is a single TCR beta chain. Its specificity is unknown. These data originate in a study of T cell responses to AZD1222 COVID-19 vaccine. Study-level information: Whether given at about 4 or about 12 weeks, second doses were pooled. Study-level findings and limits: The reported proportion of spike-specific TCRs targeting unmutated variant regions was nearly half. At baseline, seropositivity was found in only 5 to 7 AZD1222 recipients.

The length of the CDR3 is 11 residues. Germline loops: CDR1 DFQATT, CDR2 SNEGSKA (reference sequence). The V end was cut by 6 bases, the J end by 5 bases, with 10 bases between. TCRdb's table, derived via immunoSEQ multiplex PCR, lists solely in-frame clones and lacks some. The table includes about 130,000 clones, 90% detected once. This TCR was sampled from an adult in good health. Sequenced material: peripheral blood, taken on day 0 of AZD1222 vaccination. The chain uses TRBV20-1 and TRBJ1-1; no firm D call. CDR3: CSAAEETEAFF. The CDR3 region has the DNA TGCAGTGCCGCCGAAGAGACTGAAGCTTTCTTT.